This TCR beta chain stems from a study of T cells after yellow fever vaccination. TCRdb fed the 5' RACE reads into MiXCR, producing one record per CDR3 protein. The sample shows 200,000 to 300,000 distinct CDR3 sequences, about 3.7% of them seen only once. The CDR3 runs to 15 residues. With 7 bases removed from V and 4 bases from J, the gap between germline ends came to 20 bases. Germline loops: CDR1 SGHDT, CDR2 YYEEEE. Study-level findings and limits: Booster samples showed a return of most primary-vaccination clones (around 95% CD4, around 85% CD8).

This clonotype appeared many times. Its target is unknown. The receptor's source is a man in his late teens or twenties who received the YFV17D yellow fever vaccine. The chain has TRBV5-6 and TRBJ2-5; TRBD2 might be the D (6 bases). The specimen was PBMCs, collected 15 days after the yellow fever booster vaccination. This chain's CDR3 is CASLDGGVSGETQYF. CDR3 bases: TGTGCCAGCCTGGACGGCGGGGTATCAGGAGAGACCCAGTACTTC.